The entry that follows covers one T cell receptor (beta chain) sequence. Its target is not known. Per germline, CDR1 MGHRA and CDR2 YSYEKL. CDR3 length: 14 amino acids. A 5'RACE template switching approach incorporating UMIs was used to make TCR beta cDNA. From the 5' RACE reads, TCRdb lists one entry per CDR3 protein and no DNA. Here the sample table reports a few hundred thousand distinct CDR3 sequences. These data come from a study of T cells expressing NK-cell markers. Study overall: The study sequenced eight donors, seven HCMV-seropositive and one seronegative.

Study results and caveats: There were a handful of donors in whom these clonotypes also led the CD3+CD56-NKG2C+ fraction.

This chain joins TRBV4-1 and TRBJ2-4. The sequenced sample consisted of blood T cells: a sorted CD56 or NKG2C T cell subset, CD4+ or CD8+ T cells, or bulk PBMC T cells (not recorded which). The source is a woman between 50 and 59 years old in good health. The CDR3 sequence: CASSPIRTKNIQYF.